This T cell receptor beta chain was sequenced during a study of T cell repertoires in cytomegalovirus infection (dated by TCRdb to about 2019). Looking at the study overall: Peptide stimulations targeted recently identified HLA-C-restricted CMV epitopes, whose presentation resists viral immunomodulation, together with well-studied HLA-B-restricted epitopes. Donor HLA type was relevant to the analysis, because carriage of CMV infection together with the matching HLA type was indicated by public TCR beta signatures.

The treatment or condition label corresponds to: in vitro stimulation with specific CMV peptide epitopes to enrich CMV-specific T cells. What the research found in general, with its limitations: In both this cohort and an independent roughly 350-donor cohort, the cumulative frequency of public TCR beta family members distinguished carriers of CMV infection plus the relevant HLA type. The ex vivo response was dominated by HLA-C-restricted CMV-specific TCR beta clonotypes, which also provided the single most frequent clonotype in two of eight donors.

The CDR3 numbers 16 residues from cysteine through phenylalanine. Only the CDR3 DNA stays, 48 bases, in frame from base 1. CDR1 and CDR2 are drawn from the germline V gene: SGHTA, FQGNSA. V is clipped by 3 bases and J by 0 bases, and the sequence between their germline boundaries is 14 bases long. About this clonotype itself: No antigen is known for it. No much larger clone is present one base from it, and per-base qualities are unavailable.

Sequencing instrument: Illumina HiSeq 1500. The public reads were reprocessed in TCRdb via fastp at Q25 and MiXCR, keeping in-frame beta chains. When rows share a CDR3 protein, they turn into one entry using the most common DNA and genes. The table for this sample lists about 830,000 distinct CDR3 sequences; approximately 32% of them were counted only once. The ten largest make up 12% of the sample. Sample: cultured CD8+ T cells from PBMCs, taken from culture after CMV antigen stimulation. The source is a human donor in good health (CMV status not recorded). Some clones in this sample may be carry-over from other donors' samples. In this chain, TRBV7-2 is recombined with TRBJ1-1, with no confidently assigned D gene. The nucleotide sequence is TGTGCCAGCAGCTTCGGAAGACGGCGTCTGAACACTGAAGCTTTCTTT. Its protein reads: CASSFGRRRLNTEAFF. The variable domain in full, with residues beyond the CDR3 obtained from the reference TRBV7-2 and TRBJ1-1 genes, is GAGVSQSPSNKVTEKGKDVELRCDPISGHTALYWYRQSLGQGLEFLIYFQGNSAPDKSGLPSDRFSAERTGGSVSTLTIQRTQQEDSAVYLCASSFGRRRLNTEAFFGQGTRLTVV.